This passage covers 24 T cell receptor beta chains from one sample sequenced in a study of vaccination and CD4 T cells after COVID-19. Oncomine TCR Beta short-read sequencing was applied to DNA from cultured CD4+ T cells. TCRdb recomputed calls from the PCR reads with MiXCR, one row per CDR3 protein. The data contain some 12,000 distinct CDR3 sequences, about 54% of them singletons. Treatment reported: approximately 9-day PBMC culture with coronavirus spike peptide pools or control peptides (ViraFEST assay). Their antigen targets remain unknown. Sequencing was done on a sample of CD4+ T cells from blood, cultured in vitro. Source of these receptors: a human donor who had recovered from COVID-19.

CDR3 sequence (DNA): TGTGCCAGCAGCTTAGGGTGGAGAAAAAACATTCAGTACTTC. Translated: CASSLGWRKNIQYF. This sequence joins TRBV7-2 and TRBJ2-4; D remains unclear. This CDR3 is built from 14 residues. CDR1 and CDR2 from the germline V gene are SGHTA and FQGNSA. The V end was cut by 1 base, the J end by 4 bases, with 8 bases between.

V is TRBV20-1 and J is TRBJ1-3, with D perhaps matching TRBD1 (5 bases). V lost 6 bases to trimming and J lost 0 bases, with 15 bases between them. In germline, CDR1 is DFQATT, CDR2 SNEGSKA (reference sequence). CDR3 length: 15 residues. CDR3 coding DNA: TGCAGTGCGCAGGGACCGCCGAGCTCTGGAAACACCATATATTTT. This encodes CSAQGPPSSGNTIYF.

The V and J genes are TRBV10-3 and TRBJ2-1, with a weak D call TRBD2 (5 bases). V lost 0 bases, J lost 3 bases, and 9 bases lay in between. The length of the CDR3 is 15 residues. The germline gives CDR1 ENHRY, CDR2 SYGVKD. CDR3 sequence: CAISESVGNYNEQFF. Written as DNA, the CDR3 is TGTGCCATCAGTGAGTCGGTCGGGAACTACAATGAGCAGTTCTTC.

V gene TRBV10-3 combines with J gene TRBJ2-7, with D hard to call. V lost 10 bases, J lost 4 bases, and 20 bases lay in between. Germline V gene lookup returns CDR1 ENHRY and CDR2 SYGVKD. This CDR3 has 14 amino acids. CDR3 DNA: TGTGCCAGCGCCTATGGCGGTTCCCTATACGAGCAGTACTTC. This gives the protein CASAYGGSLYEQYF.

V and J are TRBV2 and TRBJ1-2; D not certain. CDR3 size: 13 residues. Trimming stripped 1 base from V and 3 bases from J, with 6 bases between. CDR1 is SNHLY and CDR2 is FYNNEI in the germline V gene. In DNA, the CDR3 is TGTGCCAGCAGTGAAGAAAGGGACTATGGCTACACCTTC. It specifies CASSEERDYGYTF.

This clonotype was seen only a few times. The chain has TRBV27 and TRBJ2-2; D perhaps matches TRBD1 (6 bases). Trimming removed 3 bases from V and 7 bases from J, with 12 bases in between. The length of the CDR3 is 14 residues. Germline assignment: CDR1 MNHEY and CDR2 SMNVEV (reference sequence). The CDR3 reads CASSFVQGHGELFF. The CDR3 nucleotides are TGTGCCAGCAGTTTCGTACAGGGACACGGGGAGCTGTTTTTT.

This clonotype appeared a few times. The CDR3 DNA is TGTGCCAGCAGTTTAAACCAACCACAGGAGCGAAATAATTCACCCCTCCACTTT. Translation: CASSLNQPQERNNSPLHF. J is TRBJ1-6 and V is TRBV27; a possible D gene is TRBD1 (5 bases). The CDR3 consists of 18 residues. V dropped 2 bases and J dropped 5 bases, with 19 bases sitting between them. In germline, CDR1 is MNHEY, CDR2 SMNVEV (reference sequence).

This clonotype was found a few times. The chain links TRBV7-9 to TRBJ2-5, with TRBD2 matching over 10 bases. V was pared by 1 base and J by 4 bases, with 12 bases of the junction left unmatched. From germline, CDR1 is SEHNR and CDR2 FQNEAQ (reference sequence). CDR3 length equals 18 residues. CDR3 nucleotide sequence: TGTGCCAGCAGCTTAGGAAGTCATTCTAGCGGGAGAGGAGAGACCCAGTACTTC. It codes for CASSLGSHSSGRGETQYF.

The chain joins TRBV20-1 to TRBJ1-1; D is uncertain. The CDR3 runs to 11 residues. Germline-derived CDR1 and CDR2 are DFQATT and SNEGSKA (reference sequence). V was shortened by 1 base and J by 8 bases, with 8 bases between the two germline ends. The CDR3 loop reads CSARGRGEAFF. For the CDR3, the DNA is TGCAGTGCTAGAGGTCGGGGAGAAGCTTTCTTT.

The chain combines TRBV6-1 with TRBJ2-7; TRBD2 aligns across 12 bases. This CDR3 comprises 16 residues. Germline V gene lookup returns CDR1 MNHNS and CDR2 SASEGT. The ends lost 2 bases at V and 2 bases at J; junction bases unmatched: 4. The CDR3 coding sequence is TGTGCCAGCAGTGAAACGGCTAGCGGGAGGGCCTACGAGCAGTACTTC. Protein: CASSETASGRAYEQYF.

V usage is TRBV6-2 or TRBV6-3 and J usage is TRBJ1-5; tentative D call: TRBD1 (5 bases). V was cut by 0 bases and J by 0 bases, with 18 bases left in between. Germline assignment: CDR1 MNHEY and CDR2 SVGEGT. The CDR3 runs to 19 residues. The DNA of the CDR3 is TGTGCCAGCAGTTACTCCGTGAAAACGGGACGCCGTAGCAATCAGCCCCAGCATTTT. It translates to CASSYSVKTGRRSNQPQHF.

V gene TRBV10-3 combines with J gene TRBJ2-1; TRBD2 aligns across 8 bases. The CDR3 loop spans 15 amino acids. Germline CDR1 and CDR2: ENHRY and SYGVKD. Trimming at V came to 10 bases and at J to 5 bases, leaving 13 bases not matched to a gene. In nucleotides, the CDR3 is TGTGCCACCGGGGGGGAGCAGCGCTGGCACAATGAGCAGTTCTTC. Translation: CATGGEQRWHNEQFF.

This clonotype was found once. V is TRBV6-2 or TRBV6-3 and J is TRBJ2-5; D is perhaps TRBD1 or TRBD2 (5 bases each). The CDR3 runs to 15 residues. Trimming shortened V by 0 bases and J by 5 bases, and 13 bases separated the two germline ends. Per germline, CDR1 MNHEY and CDR2 SVGEGT. CDR3 residues: CASSYSWTSGETQYF. The CDR3 bases are TGTGCCAGCAGTTACTCGTGGACATCGGGGGAGACCCAGTACTTC.

J is TRBJ1-4 and V is TRBV20-1, with D perhaps matching TRBD1 (6 bases). Germline assignment: CDR1 DFQATT and CDR2 SNEGSKA (reference sequence). Deletions cut 3 bases from V and 8 bases from J, with 19 bases between. This CDR3 has 15 amino acids. CDR3 protein: CSARGLGGIQEKLFF. CDR3 bases: TGCAGTGCTAGGGGGTTGGGGGGCATCCAGGAAAAACTGTTTTTT.

The chain is built from TRBV12-3 or TRBV12-4 and TRBJ2-3; D might be TRBD2 (5 bases). V gave up 7 bases and J gave up 2 bases, with 10 bases separating them. CDR3 length: 13 amino acids. CDR3 in DNA: TGTGCCAGCAACCCCGGGGACACAGATACGCAGTATTTT. Its translation: CASNPGDTDTQYF.

The V call is TRBV5-4, the J call TRBJ2-1, with 8 bases matching TRBD2. The CDR3 extends over 14 amino acids. Per germline, CDR1 SGHNT and CDR2 YYREEE (reference sequence). Unmatched junction bases numbered 9, after V lost 4 bases and J lost 9 bases. CDR3 in amino acids: CASSNGAGVGEQFF. The CDR3 DNA sequence: TGTGCCAGCAGCAATGGAGCGGGAGTGGGTGAGCAGTTCTTC.

The gene calls are TRBV20-1 and TRBJ1-1; the D is unclear. Germline-derived CDR1 and CDR2 are DFQATT and SNEGSKA (reference sequence). V was clipped by 2 bases and J by 2 bases, with 12 bases between them. CDR3 length equals 14 residues. The CDR3 sequence is CSARPGSGNTEAFF. CDR3 coding DNA: TGCAGTGCTAGACCTGGGTCAGGAAACACTGAAGCTTTCTTT.

The chain is built from TRBV20-1 and TRBJ2-5; D not resolved. V was shortened by 3 bases and J by 5 bases, with 13 bases between the two germline ends. CDR1 and CDR2 from the germline V gene are DFQATT and SNEGSKA (reference sequence). CDR3 size: 13 residues. The CDR3 region is CSARAFSTETQYF. The CDR3 nucleotides read TGCAGTGCTAGGGCCTTTAGCACGGAGACCCAGTACTTC.

Details on this clonotype: Mismatch with germline at one junction end may stem from a read error. The CDR3 nucleotides are TGTGCCAGCAGTTTATCGACTGGAACCTCCTATGGCTACGCCTTC. Translated, it gives CASSLSTGTSYGYAF. This chain links TRBV28 with TRBJ1-2; D gene ambiguous. This CDR3 is 15 amino acids long. Germline CDR1 is MDHEN and CDR2 is SYDVKM.

The chain uses TRBV24-1 and TRBJ2-2, with D perhaps TRBD1 (6 bases). The CDR3 loop spans 14 amino acids. Trimming took 2 bases from V and 3 from J, leaving 6 bases between them. The germline gives CDR1 KGHDR, CDR2 SFDVKD. This chain's CDR3 is CATSDYRDTGELFF. In DNA form, the CDR3 reads TGTGCCACCAGTGATTACAGGGACACCGGGGAGCTGTTTTTT.

This clonotype was observed a few times. The chain combines TRBV11-3 with TRBJ2-3; D ambiguous. The CDR3 runs to 13 residues. Germline loops: CDR1 SGHNT, CDR2 YENEEA. The V end lost 6 bases, the J end lost 2 bases, and 9 bases lay between the germline ends. The CDR3: CASSLSHTDTQYF. CDR3 coding DNA: TGTGCCAGCAGTCTTTCGCACACAGATACGCAGTATTTT.

The chain has TRBV20-1 and TRBJ1-6; D is uncertain. The CDR3 has 13 residues. With 3 bases removed from V and 5 bases from J, the gap between germline ends came to 8 bases. CDR1 is DFQATT and CDR2 is SNEGSKA in the germline V gene (reference sequence). CDR3 protein: CSASWQDNSPLHF. The CDR3 DNA is TGCAGTGCTAGCTGGCAGGATAATTCACCCCTCCACTTT.

The chain joins TRBV19 to TRBJ2-7; TRBD2 aligns across 7 bases. The germline gives CDR1 LNHDA, CDR2 SQIVND (reference sequence). This CDR3 spans 13 amino acids. Unmatched junction bases numbered 6, after V lost 7 bases and J lost 3 bases. The CDR3 loop is CASMQRGSYEQYF. The CDR3 coding sequence is TGTGCCAGTATGCAGCGGGGAAGCTACGAGCAGTACTTC. The whole variable domain, remainder taken from reference TRBV19 and TRBJ2-7, is DGGITQSPKYLFRKEGQNVTLSCEQNLNHDAMYWYRQDPGQGLRLIYYSQIVNDFQKGDIAEGYSVSREKKESFPLTVTSAQKNPTAFYLCASMQRGSYEQYFGPGTRLTVT.

The chain is built from TRBV20-1 and TRBJ1-1; perhaps TRBD1 as D (5 bases). V lost 3 bases to trimming and J lost 1 base, with 15 bases between them. Germline V gene sequence: CDR1 DFQATT, CDR2 SNEGSKA (reference sequence). This CDR3 is 15 amino acids long. CDR3 sequence: CSASSPLTANTEAFF. CDR3 DNA sequence: TGCAGTGCTAGCTCTCCCTTGACAGCGAACACTGAAGCTTTCTTT.